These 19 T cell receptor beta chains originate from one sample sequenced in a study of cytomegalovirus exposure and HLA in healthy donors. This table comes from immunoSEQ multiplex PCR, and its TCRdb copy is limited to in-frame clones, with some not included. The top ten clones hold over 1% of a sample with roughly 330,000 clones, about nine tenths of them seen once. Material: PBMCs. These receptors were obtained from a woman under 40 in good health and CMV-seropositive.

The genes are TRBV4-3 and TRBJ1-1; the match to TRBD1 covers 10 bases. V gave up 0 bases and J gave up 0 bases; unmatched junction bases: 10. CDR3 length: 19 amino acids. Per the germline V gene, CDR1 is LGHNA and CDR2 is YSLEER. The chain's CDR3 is CASSQDRLGTGALNTEAFF. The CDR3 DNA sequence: TGCGCCAGCAGCCAAGATCGTCTTGGGACAGGGGCGTTGAACACTGAAGCTTTCTTT.

The CDR3 region has the DNA TGTGCCAGCAGCTTAACGCAGGGGCCTATGGTTGATGGCTACACCTTC. This sequence encodes CASSLTQGPMVDGYTF. The genes are TRBV7-3 and TRBJ1-2; D is perhaps TRBD1 (6 bases). Germline CDR1 reads SGHTA; CDR2 reads FQGTGA. This CDR3 spans 16 amino acids. The ends were cut back, 0 bases at V and 6 bases at J, with 17 bases in the middle.

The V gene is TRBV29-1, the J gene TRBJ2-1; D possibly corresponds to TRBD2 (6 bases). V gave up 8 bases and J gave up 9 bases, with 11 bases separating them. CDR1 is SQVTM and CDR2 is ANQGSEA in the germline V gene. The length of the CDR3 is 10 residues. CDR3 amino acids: CSFSGTEQFF. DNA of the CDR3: TGCAGCTTTAGCGGAACTGAGCAGTTCTTC.

The CDR3 is CASVQGALGYTF. CDR3 coding DNA: TGTGCCAGCGTACAGGGGGCGCTTGGCTACACCTTC. The chain joins TRBV6-6 to TRBJ1-2; the match to TRBD1 covers 9 bases. This CDR3 spans 12 amino acids. The V and J ends lost 8 bases and 7 bases, in that order; junction bases with no gene match: 5. CDR1 and CDR2 from the germline V gene are MNHNY and SVGAGI (reference sequence).

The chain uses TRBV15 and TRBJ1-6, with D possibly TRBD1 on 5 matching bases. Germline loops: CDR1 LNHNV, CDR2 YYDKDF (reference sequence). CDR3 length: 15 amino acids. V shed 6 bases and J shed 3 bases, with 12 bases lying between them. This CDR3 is CATSEGVVYNSPLHF. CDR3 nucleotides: TGTGCCACCAGTGAAGGGGTGGTCTATAATTCACCCCTCCACTTT.

This CDR3 reads CASKASGNTGELFF. The CDR3 region has the DNA TGTGCCAGCAAGGCTAGCGGGAACACCGGGGAGCTGTTTTTT. The chain is built from TRBV28 and TRBJ2-2, with 7 bases matching TRBD2. V lost 7 bases and J lost 1; bases outside the gene matches: 3. Germline values: CDR1 MDHEN, CDR2 SYDVKM. The CDR3 covers 14 residues.

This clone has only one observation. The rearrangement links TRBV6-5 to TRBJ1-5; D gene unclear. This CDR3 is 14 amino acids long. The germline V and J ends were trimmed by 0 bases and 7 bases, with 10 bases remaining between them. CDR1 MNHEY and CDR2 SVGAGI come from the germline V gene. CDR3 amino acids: CASSYSQSGQPQHF. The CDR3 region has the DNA TGTGCCAGCAGTTACTCCCAATCTGGACAGCCCCAGCATTTT.

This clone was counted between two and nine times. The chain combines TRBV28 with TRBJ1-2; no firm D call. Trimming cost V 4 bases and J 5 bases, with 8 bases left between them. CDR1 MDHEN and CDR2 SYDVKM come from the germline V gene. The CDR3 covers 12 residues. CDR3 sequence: CASSYDSYGYTF. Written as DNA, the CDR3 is TGTGCCAGCAGTTATGATTCGTATGGCTACACCTTC.

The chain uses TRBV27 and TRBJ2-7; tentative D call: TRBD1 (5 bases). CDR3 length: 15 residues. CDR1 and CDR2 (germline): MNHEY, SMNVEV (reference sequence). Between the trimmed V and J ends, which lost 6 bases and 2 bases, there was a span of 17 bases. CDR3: CASSPLQAPTYEQYF. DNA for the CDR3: TGTGCCAGCAGCCCTTTACAGGCCCCCACCTACGAGCAGTACTTC.

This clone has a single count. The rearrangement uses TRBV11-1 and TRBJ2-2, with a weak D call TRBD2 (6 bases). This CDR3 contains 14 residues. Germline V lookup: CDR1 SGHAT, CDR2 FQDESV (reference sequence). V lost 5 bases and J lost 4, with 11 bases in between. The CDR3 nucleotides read TGTGCCAGCAGCCTTTGGAGGGGCACCGGGGAGCTGTTTTTT. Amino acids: CASSLWRGTGELFF.

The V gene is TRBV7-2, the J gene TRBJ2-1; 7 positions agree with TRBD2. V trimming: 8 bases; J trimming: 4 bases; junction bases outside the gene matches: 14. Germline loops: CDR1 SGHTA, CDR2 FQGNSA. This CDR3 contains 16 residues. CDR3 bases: TGTGCCAGCCGGAATAGCGGGTTCGGAGATTACAATGAGCAGTTCTTC. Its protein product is CASRNSGFGDYNEQFF.

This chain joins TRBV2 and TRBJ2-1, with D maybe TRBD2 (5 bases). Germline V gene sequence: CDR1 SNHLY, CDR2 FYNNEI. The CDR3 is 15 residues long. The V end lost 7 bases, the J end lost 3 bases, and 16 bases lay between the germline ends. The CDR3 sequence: CASTLLDSSYNEQFF. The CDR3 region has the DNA TGTGCCAGCACCCTACTAGACTCAAGCTACAATGAGCAGTTCTTC.

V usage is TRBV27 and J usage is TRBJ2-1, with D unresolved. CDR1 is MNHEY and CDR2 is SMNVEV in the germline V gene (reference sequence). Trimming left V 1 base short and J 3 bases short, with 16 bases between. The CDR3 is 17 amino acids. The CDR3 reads CASSLFRLVSSYNEQFF. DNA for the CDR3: TGTGCCAGCAGTTTATTTCGGCTAGTCTCAAGCTACAATGAGCAGTTCTTC.

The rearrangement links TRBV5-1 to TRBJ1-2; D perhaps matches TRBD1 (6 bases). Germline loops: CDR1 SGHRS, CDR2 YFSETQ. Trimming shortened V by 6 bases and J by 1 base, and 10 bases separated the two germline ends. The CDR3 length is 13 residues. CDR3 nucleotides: TGCGCCAGCACGTGGGACATTAACTATGGCTACACCTTC. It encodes CASTWDINYGYTF.

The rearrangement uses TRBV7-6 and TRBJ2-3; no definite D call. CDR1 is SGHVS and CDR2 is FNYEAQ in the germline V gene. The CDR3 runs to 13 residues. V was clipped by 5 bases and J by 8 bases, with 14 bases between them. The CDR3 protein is CASSPSRVATQYF. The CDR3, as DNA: TGTGCCAGCAGCCCTAGTAGGGTGGCTACGCAGTATTTT.

The CDR3 spells CASSAIAGALYNEQFF. CDR3 nucleotide sequence: TGCGCCAGCAGCGCTATAGCGGGGGCCCTCTACAATGAGCAGTTCTTC. This chain links TRBV5-1 with TRBJ2-1, with 9 bases aligning to TRBD2. V shed 4 bases, J shed 3 bases, and the junction held 8 bases outside the gene matches. The CDR3 loop spans 16 amino acids. Per germline, CDR1 SGHRS and CDR2 YFSETQ.

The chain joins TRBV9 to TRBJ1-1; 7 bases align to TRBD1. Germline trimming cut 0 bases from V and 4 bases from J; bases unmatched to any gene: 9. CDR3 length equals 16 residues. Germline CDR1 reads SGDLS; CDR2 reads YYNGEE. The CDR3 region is CASSVGTGEGITEAFF. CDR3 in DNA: TGTGCCAGCAGCGTAGGAACAGGGGAAGGGATCACTGAAGCTTTCTTT.

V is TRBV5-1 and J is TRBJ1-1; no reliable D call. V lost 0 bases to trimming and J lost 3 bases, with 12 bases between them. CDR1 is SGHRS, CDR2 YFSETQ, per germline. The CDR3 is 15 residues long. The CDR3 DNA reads TGCGCCAGCAGCTTGGGGTCCGGGTCCCACACTGAAGCTTTCTTT. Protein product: CASSLGSGSHTEAFF.

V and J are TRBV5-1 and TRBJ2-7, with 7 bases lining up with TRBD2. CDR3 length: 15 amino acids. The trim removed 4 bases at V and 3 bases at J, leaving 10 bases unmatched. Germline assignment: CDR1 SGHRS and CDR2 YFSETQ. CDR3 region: CASSQTSLAGYEQYF. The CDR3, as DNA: TGCGCCAGCAGCCAAACCTCTTTAGCGGGCTACGAGCAGTACTTC.